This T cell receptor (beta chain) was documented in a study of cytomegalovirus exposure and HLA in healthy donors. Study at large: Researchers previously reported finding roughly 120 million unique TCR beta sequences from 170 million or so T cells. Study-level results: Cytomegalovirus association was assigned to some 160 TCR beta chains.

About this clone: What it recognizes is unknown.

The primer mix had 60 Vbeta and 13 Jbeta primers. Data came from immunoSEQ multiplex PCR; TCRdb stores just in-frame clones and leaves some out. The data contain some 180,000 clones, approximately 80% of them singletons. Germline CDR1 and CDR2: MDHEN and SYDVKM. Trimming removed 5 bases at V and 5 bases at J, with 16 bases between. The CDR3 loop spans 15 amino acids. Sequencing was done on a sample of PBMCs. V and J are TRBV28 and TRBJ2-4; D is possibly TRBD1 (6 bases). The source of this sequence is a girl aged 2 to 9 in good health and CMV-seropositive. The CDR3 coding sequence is TGTGCCAGCAGTCCAAAAACAGGGCCCCAAAACATTCAGTACTTC. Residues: CASSPKTGPQNIQYF.